The 25 T cell receptor beta chains given below trace back to one sample, sequenced in a study of cytomegalovirus exposure and HLA in healthy donors (dated by TCRdb to 2016 to 2017). To prepare the library, the immunoSEQ multiplex PCR assay was applied. A mixture of 60 forward primers for TCR Vbeta segments and 13 reverse primers for TCR Jbeta segments was used in the multiplex PCR. Not all clones reach the TCRdb copy of this immuneACCESS table, which keeps in-frame sequences only. Checked studies attribute under half of the gap to unresolved V genes and leave the rest unexplained. Counted in this sample were 100,000 or so clones; roughly three quarters of them appeared once. The top ten hold 4.1% of the sample. The sequenced sample was PBMCs. These receptors all stem from a man in his forties in good health and CMV-seronegative.

The chain recombines TRBV7-9 with TRBJ1-1; perhaps TRBD1 as D (6 bases). This CDR3 is built from 13 residues. Trimming took 5 bases from V and 5 from J, leaving 12 bases between them. Germline CDR1 and CDR2: SEHNR and FQNEAQ (reference sequence). CDR3 DNA: TGTGCCAGCAGCCCCCAGGGGCTAACTGAAGCTTTCTTT. This sequence encodes CASSPQGLTEAFF.

This clone was detected once. This chain joins TRBV6-5 and TRBJ1-2; D not certain. With 6 bases removed from V and 5 bases from J, the gap between germline ends came to 10 bases. Germline CDR1 and CDR2: MNHEY and SVGAGI. This CDR3 has 12 residues. CDR3 loop: CASRNTEYGYTF. DNA for the CDR3: TGTGCCAGCAGGAATACAGAATATGGCTACACCTTC.

In this sample, this clone turned up once. The V call is TRBV18, the J call TRBJ2-1, with unresolved D. The CDR3 has 15 amino acids. V gave up 1 base and J gave up 10 bases, with 17 bases separating them. Germline V CDR1 and CDR2: KGHSH, LQKENI. CDR3 amino acids: CASSPRLAVAPEQFF. DNA of the CDR3: TGTGCCAGCTCACCACGGTTAGCCGTAGCTCCCGAGCAGTTCTTC. Full variable domain (missing parts from reference TRBV18 and TRBJ2-1): NAGVMQNPRHLVRRRGQEARLRCSPMKGHSHVYWYRQLPEEGLKFMVYLQKENIIDESGMPKERFSAEFPKEGPSILRIQQVVRGDSAAYFCASSPRLAVAPEQFFGPGTRLTVL.

As regards this clone: The sample has other DNA sequences that encode this CDR3 too. The rearrangement joins TRBV6-1 to TRBJ1-2; D is perhaps TRBD1 (5 bases). The CDR3 has 13 amino acids. Germline CDR1 and CDR2: MNHNS and SASEGT. V lost 0 bases and J 8 bases, leaving 10 bases between the germline ends. The CDR3 coding sequence is TGTGCCAGCAGTGAAGCAAGGGGTGGAGGCTACACCTTC. Translating it yields CASSEARGGGYTF.

V and J are TRBV11-3 and TRBJ1-3; D might be TRBD1 (5 bases). Trimming shortened V by 4 bases and J by 2 bases, and 12 bases separated the two germline ends. CDR1 SGHNT and CDR2 YENEEA come from the germline V gene. CDR3 length: 15 residues. The CDR3 sequence: CASSSTRGTGNTIYF. CDR3 bases: TGTGCCAGCAGCTCTACAAGGGGAACTGGAAACACCATATATTTT.

The V call is TRBV7-2, the J call TRBJ2-5; 15 positions agree with TRBD2. Germline loops: CDR1 SGHTA, CDR2 FQGNSA. V was clipped by 4 bases and J by 7 bases; unmatched bases: 13. The CDR3 runs to 18 residues. Written as DNA, the CDR3 is TGTGCCAGCAGCTCGGGACTAGCGGGGGGACCTGCCCAATTGACCCAGTACTTC. Residues: CASSSGLAGGPAQLTQYF.

V is TRBV11-2 and J is TRBJ2-2, with D possibly matching TRBD1 (5 bases). The V and J ends lost 5 bases and 5 bases respectively, with 9 bases between them. CDR3 size: 13 residues. The germline gives CDR1 SGHAT, CDR2 FQNNGV. The CDR3, as DNA: TGTGCCAGCAGCCTGGACATGACCGGGGAGCTGTTTTTT. Its translation: CASSLDMTGELFF. Full variable domain (outside the CDR3, taken from reference TRBV11-2 and TRBJ2-2): EAGVAQSPRYKIIEKRQSVAFWCNPISGHATLYWYQQILGQGPKLLIQFQNNGVVDDSQLPKDRFSAERLKGVDSTLKIQPAKLEDSAVYLCASSLDMTGELFFGEGSRLTVL.

The chain recombines TRBV5-1 with TRBJ2-5, with 9 positions matching TRBD2. Germline CDR1 and CDR2: SGHRS and YFSETQ. V trimming: 4 bases; J trimming: 11 bases; junction bases outside the gene matches: 15. This CDR3 spans 15 amino acids. The CDR3 is CASSEGAGGPRQQYF. The DNA of the CDR3 is TGCGCCAGCAGCGAAGGAGCGGGGGGTCCCCGCCAGCAGTACTTC. The full variable domain, its missing parts supplied by reference TRBV5-1 and TRBJ2-5, is KAGVTQTPRYLIKTRGQQVTLSCSPISGHRSVSWYQQTPGQGLQFLFEYFSETQRNKGNFPGRFSGRQFSNSRSEMNVSTLELGDSALYLCASSEGAGGPRQQYFGPGTRLLVL.

This sequence joins TRBV5-4 and TRBJ1-6; the D gene is possibly TRBD1 (6 bases). The CDR3 spans 14 residues. The germline V gene has CDR1 SGHNT and CDR2 YYREEE (reference sequence). Trimming pared 3 bases from V and 10 bases from J, leaving 14 bases between. For the CDR3, the DNA is TGTGCCAGCAGCTCAGGGGCACCGGGGTCACCCCTCCACTTT. It translates to CASSSGAPGSPLHF.

This sequence joins TRBV20-1 and TRBJ2-1; 7 bases are a match to TRBD2. V was pared by 2 bases and J by 10 bases, with 2 bases of the junction left unmatched. CDR1 and CDR2 from the germline V gene are DFQATT and SNEGSKA (reference sequence). The CDR3 contains 11 residues. This CDR3 reads CSARRGGEQFF. The CDR3 nucleotides read TGCAGTGCTAGAAGGGGAGGGGAGCAGTTCTTC.

J is TRBJ1-5 and V is TRBV4-3; 11 bases match TRBD1. Germline V gene sequence: CDR1 LGHNA, CDR2 YSLEER. V lost 3 bases to trimming and J lost 6 bases; unmatched junction nucleotides: 4. This CDR3 spans 15 amino acids. The CDR3 loop reads CASSHGTGGRQPQHF. In DNA, the CDR3 is TGCGCCAGCAGCCACGGGACAGGGGGTCGTCAGCCCCAGCATTTT.

This rearrangement joins TRBV7-2 to TRBJ1-2; 8 nucleotides line up with TRBD1. This CDR3 is built from 14 residues. The germline CDR1 and CDR2 sequences are SGHTA and FQGNSA. The V and J ends lost 4 bases and 6 bases, in that order; junction bases with no gene match: 7. CDR3 sequence (DNA): TGTGCCAGCAGCTCCCTGACAGGGGAGGATGGCTACACCTTC. It yields the protein CASSSLTGEDGYTF.

This chain links TRBV14 with TRBJ1-3; D call uncertain. This CDR3 contains 13 residues. Trimming took off 4 bases at V and 4 bases at J, with 8 bases between the two ends. From germline, CDR1 is SGHDN and CDR2 FVKESK. The CDR3, as DNA: TGTGCCAGCAGCCCCGGTCTCGGAAACACCATATATTTT. It encodes CASSPGLGNTIYF.

J is TRBJ2-5 and V is TRBV11-2; TRBD1 is a possible D gene (5 bases). V was cut by 2 bases and J by 1 base, with 14 bases left in between. This CDR3 spans 16 amino acids. The germline gives CDR1 SGHAT, CDR2 FQNNGV. The CDR3 loop reads CASSLRSRGIQETQYF. The CDR3 DNA reads as TGTGCCAGCAGCTTACGATCTAGGGGAATCCAAGAGACCCAGTACTTC.

There are a few counts of this clone. CDR3 DNA: TGCGCCAGCAGTGAACGGGGAAGGGAGACCCAGTACTTC. The encoded protein is CASSERGRETQYF. The chain has TRBV10-2 and TRBJ2-5; D perhaps matches TRBD2 (5 bases). V lost 3 bases and J 5 bases, leaving 10 bases between the germline ends. The CDR3 runs to 13 residues. In germline, CDR1 is WSHSY, CDR2 SAAADI.

The V gene is TRBV13, the J gene TRBJ2-5; 10 bases match TRBD2. The junction had 7 bases not matched to a gene; V was cut back by 0 bases and J by 0 bases. CDR1 is PRHDT and CDR2 is FYEKMQ in the germline V gene (reference sequence). The CDR3 is made up of 18 amino acids. CDR3 protein: CASSLGLSSGGYQETQYF. The CDR3 nucleotides are TGTGCCAGCAGCTTAGGCCTATCTAGCGGGGGTTACCAAGAGACCCAGTACTTC. The full variable domain, completed using reference TRBV13 and TRBJ2-5, is AAGVIQSPRHLIKEKRETATLKCYPIPRHDTVYWYQQGPGQDPQFLISFYEKMQSDKGSIPDRFSAQQFSDYHSELNMSSLELGDSALYFCASSLGLSSGGYQETQYFGPGTRLLVL.

The rearrangement joins TRBV19 to TRBJ2-7; 8 nucleotides match TRBD2. Germline CDR1 reads LNHDA; CDR2 reads SQIVND (reference sequence). CDR3 length: 14 residues. J was trimmed by 0 bases and V by 5 bases; bases with no gene match: 3. The CDR3 here is CASSSGTSSYEQYV. As DNA, the CDR3 is TGTGCCAGTAGTTCGGGGACTAGCTCCTACGAGCAGTACGTC.

The chain has TRBV18 and TRBJ1-1, with D perhaps TRBD1 (5 bases). This CDR3 has 14 amino acids. In germline, CDR1 is KGHSH, CDR2 LQKENI. V lost 3 bases to trimming and J lost 1 base, with 9 bases between them. CDR3 residues: CASSPGHPNTEAFF. CDR3 DNA sequence: TGTGCCAGCTCACCCGGACACCCGAACACTGAAGCTTTCTTT. Combining the CDR3 with reference TRBV18 and TRBJ1-1 gives the whole variable domain NAGVMQNPRHLVRRRGQEARLRCSPMKGHSHVYWYRQLPEEGLKFMVYLQKENIIDESGMPKERFSAEFPKEGPSILRIQQVVRGDSAAYFCASSPGHPNTEAFFGQGTRLTVV.

The gene calls are TRBV11-3 and TRBJ2-3, with 7 bases matching TRBD2. In germline, CDR1 is SGHNT, CDR2 YENEEA. The CDR3 runs to 16 residues. After removal of 1 base from V and 6 bases from J, the junction contained 10 bases not matched to a gene. DNA for the CDR3: TGTGCCAGCAGCTTAGGACCGGGGAGGGGTGAGGATACGCAGTATTTT. It yields the protein CASSLGPGRGEDTQYF.

The chain recombines TRBV11-2 with TRBJ2-7, with D maybe TRBD1 (5 bases). Germline loops: CDR1 SGHAT, CDR2 FQNNGV. The CDR3 extends over 14 amino acids. The V end was cut by 3 bases, the J end by 2 bases, with 11 bases between. CDR3 protein: CASSFMQGTYEQYF. CDR3 bases: TGTGCCAGCAGCTTTATGCAGGGAACCTACGAGCAGTACTTC.

This clone was picked up a small number of times. The gene calls are TRBV11-2 and TRBJ1-2; the match to TRBD1 covers 8 bases. The CDR3 is made up of 15 amino acids. The J segment lost 4 bases and the V segment lost 4 bases, leaving 8 bases of the junction unmatched. Germline CDR1 reads SGHAT; CDR2 reads FQNNGV. CDR3 coding DNA: TGTGCCAGCAGCTCCATGACAGGGGCTTCCTATGGCTACACCTTC. Protein product: CASSSMTGASYGYTF.

This clone has more than one count but fewer than ten. V and J are TRBV9 and TRBJ2-1, with 9 bases aligning to TRBD2. The CDR3 has 17 amino acids. After removal of 2 bases from V and 0 bases from J, the junction contained 6 bases not matched to a gene. CDR1 and CDR2 from the germline V gene are SGDLS and YYNGEE. CDR3 amino acids: CASSVASGAYSYNEQFF. The DNA for the CDR3 is TGTGCCAGCAGCGTGGCTAGCGGGGCCTACTCCTACAATGAGCAGTTCTTC.

This clone was observed a few times. The chain employs TRBV6-5 and TRBJ1-5, with D perhaps matching TRBD1 (6 bases). Trimming shortened V by 7 bases and J by 0 bases, and 13 bases separated the two germline ends. The CDR3 is 15 residues long. In germline, CDR1 is MNHEY, CDR2 SVGAGI. In DNA form, the CDR3 reads TGTGCCAGCAAGGAGGACAGAAATAGCAATCAGCCCCAGCATTTT. This gives the protein CASKEDRNSNQPQHF.

V gene TRBV28 combines with J gene TRBJ2-7; D perhaps matches TRBD2 (6 bases). This CDR3 comprises 15 residues. Germline V gives CDR1 MDHEN, CDR2 SYDVKM. The V and J ends lost 5 bases and 3 bases respectively, with 17 bases between them. The CDR3 here is CASSAASRGYYEQYV. The DNA for the CDR3 is TGTGCCAGCAGTGCCGCCTCTCGGGGGTACTACGAGCAGTACGTC.

This sequence joins TRBV15 and TRBJ2-3; D is unclear. Deletions cut 3 bases from V and 4 bases from J, with 5 bases between. Germline CDR1 is LNHNV and CDR2 is YYDKDF (reference sequence). This CDR3 has 12 amino acids. The CDR3 bases are TGTGCCACCAGCAGGTTCGCAGATACGCAGTATTTT. Protein product: CATSRFADTQYF.